This T cell receptor (beta chain) comes out of a study of T cell changes during pregnancy in multiple sclerosis. TCRdb's copy holds only in-frame clones and misses some; the assay was immunoSEQ multiplex PCR. Of 50,000 to 70,000 clones in the sample, over 85% were seen once. This clone was detected a few times. There are 12 residues in the CDR3. Per the germline V gene, CDR1 is LNHDA and CDR2 is SQIVND (reference sequence). V was clipped by 10 bases and J by 5 bases, with 12 bases between them. The receptor was derived from a female donor with multiple sclerosis, enrolled in a pregnancy study. The sample was peripheral blood, taken in the second trimester of pregnancy. The rearrangement links TRBV19 to TRBJ2-1, with D possibly matching TRBD1 (5 bases). DNA of the CDR3: TGTGCCACCGGCGGACACCACAATGAGCAGTTCTTC. Protein product: CATGGHHNEQFF.